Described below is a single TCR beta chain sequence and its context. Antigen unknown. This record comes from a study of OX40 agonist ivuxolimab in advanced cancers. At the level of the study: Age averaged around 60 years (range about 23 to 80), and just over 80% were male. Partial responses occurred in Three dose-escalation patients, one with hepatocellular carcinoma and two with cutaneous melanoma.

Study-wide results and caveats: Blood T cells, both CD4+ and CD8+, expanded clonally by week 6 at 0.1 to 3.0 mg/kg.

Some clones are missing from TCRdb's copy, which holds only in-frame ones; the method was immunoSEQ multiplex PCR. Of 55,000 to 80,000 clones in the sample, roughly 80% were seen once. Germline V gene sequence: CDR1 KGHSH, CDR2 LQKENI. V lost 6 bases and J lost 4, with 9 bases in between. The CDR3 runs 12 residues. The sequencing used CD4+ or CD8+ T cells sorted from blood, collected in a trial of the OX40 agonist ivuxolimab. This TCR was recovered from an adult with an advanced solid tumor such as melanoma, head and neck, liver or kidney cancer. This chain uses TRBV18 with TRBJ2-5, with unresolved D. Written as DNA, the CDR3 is TGTGCCAGCTCGTCACAGTTAGAGACCCAGTACTTC. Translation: CASSSQLETQYF.